What follows are 28 T cell receptor beta chains derived from one specimen sequenced in a study of blood T cell repertoires in COVID-19 (dated by TCRdb to the early 2020s). Library creation used the immunoSEQ multiplex PCR assay. TCRdb re-hosts the immuneACCESS table, in-frame sequences only. Its copies lack some clones; in the studies checked, an unresolved V gene accounts for under half of them, and the cause for the rest is not known. The sample yields some 170,000 clones; over 65% were counted once. The top ten hold less than 9.5% of the sample. Sequencing input: peripheral blood. The source is a man in his sixties with acute or convalescent COVID-19.

This clone occurred a few times. The chain has TRBV6-5 and TRBJ1-5; 8 positions match TRBD1. Looked up from germline, CDR1 is MNHEY and CDR2 is SVGAGI. Germline trimming cut 5 bases from V and 4 bases from J; bases unmatched to any gene: 7. CDR3 length: 15 amino acids. DNA of the CDR3: TGTGCCAGCAGTCCCCAGGGGGCAGGGAATCAGCCCCAGCATTTT. Translated: CASSPQGAGNQPQHF.

The V gene is TRBV6-5, the J gene TRBJ2-7; 8 bases align to TRBD1. The CDR3 is 15 residues long. Per germline, CDR1 MNHEY and CDR2 SVGAGI. With 0 bases clipped from V and 4 bases from J, the junction kept 5 bases outside the gene matches. CDR3 region: CASSYSPGQGYEQYF. The CDR3 DNA reads TGTGCCAGCAGTTACTCTCCCGGACAGGGATACGAGCAGTACTTC.

V usage is TRBV19 and J usage is TRBJ1-5; maybe TRBD1 (6 bases). There are 13 residues in the CDR3. V gave up 4 bases and J gave up 2 bases, with 6 bases separating them. Per the germline V gene, CDR1 is LNHDA and CDR2 is SQIVND (reference sequence). The CDR3 loop reads CASSRQGNQPQHF. CDR3 coding DNA: TGTGCCAGTAGTAGACAGGGCAATCAGCCCCAGCATTTT.

In its sample, this clone was seen once. This chain joins TRBV11-3 and TRBJ2-7; no reliable D call. Germline-derived CDR1 and CDR2 are SGHNT and YENEEA. The CDR3 has 12 amino acids. The V end lost 5 bases, the J end lost 2 bases, and 7 bases lay between the germline ends. CDR3 in DNA: TGTGCCAGCAGCCAAAGCCCCTACGAGCAGTACTTC. Translation gives CASSQSPYEQYF.

The CDR3 DNA reads TGTGCCAGTGGGACAGGGGGAGGCGGGGAGCTGTTTTTT. Protein product: CASGTGGGGELFF. The rearrangement joins TRBV6-5 to TRBJ2-2; 11 nucleotides line up with TRBD1. The V gene end was trimmed by 9 bases and the J gene end by 7 bases; junction bases not matched to a gene: 4. The CDR3 is 13 amino acids. Germline V CDR1 and CDR2: MNHEY, SVGAGI.

The chain is built from TRBV10-2 and TRBJ1-6, with 7 nucleotides matching TRBD1. This CDR3 is 17 amino acids long. Per the germline V gene, CDR1 is WSHSY and CDR2 is SAAADI. The V and J ends lost 5 bases and 9 bases, in that order; junction bases with no gene match: 16. CDR3 loop: CASSLPRGGAGGSPLHF. The CDR3 coding sequence is TGCGCCAGCAGTCTACCCCGAGGGGGCGCGGGTGGTTCACCCCTCCACTTT.

The V and J genes are TRBV4-3 and TRBJ2-4; D ambiguous. The V end lost 4 bases, the J end lost 0 bases, and 13 bases lay between the germline ends. The CDR3 is 16 residues long. CDR1 and CDR2 (germline): LGHNA, YSLEER. CDR3 protein: CASSPSSRLAKNIQYF. DNA for the CDR3: TGCGCCAGCAGCCCTTCGAGCCGTCTAGCCAAAAACATTCAGTACTTC.

This clone is judged medium-sized (0.01 to 0.1%). The chain combines TRBV24-1 with TRBJ2-7; tentatively, D is TRBD1 (5 bases). The CDR3 is 14 residues long. V was clipped by 2 bases and J by 5 bases, with 12 bases between them. Germline lookup yields CDR1 KGHDR and CDR2 SFDVKD. CDR3 in DNA: TGTGCCACCAGTGATTACAGGTACAACGACGAGCAGTACTTC. This codes for CATSDYRYNDEQYF.

The rearrangement joins TRBV11-2 to TRBJ2-7; D gene unclear. Deletions cut 2 bases from V and 3 bases from J, with 8 bases between. The CDR3 is made up of 13 amino acids. The germline V gene encodes CDR1 SGHAT and CDR2 FQNNGV. The CDR3 is CASSLSPNYEQYF. CDR3 bases: TGTGCCAGCAGCTTATCTCCTAACTACGAGCAGTACTTC.

The rearrangement links TRBV7-2 to TRBJ2-7; no reliable D call. V gave up 3 bases and J gave up 1 base, with 10 bases separating them. The CDR3 length is 14 residues. The germline V gene has CDR1 SGHTA and CDR2 FQGNSA. CDR3 in DNA: TGTGCCAGCAGCTTGGGCCATCAATCCTACGAGCAGTACTTC. It encodes CASSLGHQSYEQYF.

This chain uses TRBV2 with TRBJ2-3, with D unclear. The CDR3 contains 16 residues. Trimming cost V 6 bases and J 1 base, with 17 bases left between them. CDR1 is SNHLY and CDR2 is FYNNEI in the germline V gene. CDR3 region: CASRPFAATRTDTQYF. CDR3 bases: TGTGCCAGCAGGCCGTTTGCGGCCACCCGCACAGATACGCAGTATTTT.

V usage is TRBV12-5 and J usage is TRBJ1-1; maybe TRBD1 (5 bases). Trimming cost V 0 bases and J 8 bases, with 13 bases left between them. This CDR3 has 14 amino acids. Germline values: CDR1 LGHNT, CDR2 FRNRAP. CDR3 DNA sequence: TGTGCTAGTGGTTTGGTACCTGCGCAGGGAGAAGCTTTCTTT. Translating gives CASGLVPAQGEAFF.

This clone was picked up a small number of times. The rearrangement uses TRBV4-3 and TRBJ1-5; 8 bases agree with TRBD1. CDR1 and CDR2 (germline): LGHNA, YSLEER. This CDR3 spans 17 amino acids. V shed 0 bases, J shed 7 bases, and the junction held 11 bases outside the gene matches. This CDR3 is CASSQDFGTGGGQPQHF. The CDR3 nucleotides read TGCGCCAGCAGCCAAGATTTCGGAACAGGGGGAGGGCAGCCCCAGCATTTT.

The V call is TRBV5-5, the J call TRBJ2-7; the D is unclear. CDR1 is SGHKS and CDR2 is YYEKEE in the germline V gene (reference sequence). Trimming stripped 1 base from V and 3 bases from J, with 5 bases between. The CDR3 is 12 amino acids. The CDR3 DNA reads as TGTGCCAGCAGCTTGAACTTCTACGAGCAGTACTTC. Protein sequence: CASSLNFYEQYF.

The chain carries TRBV27 and TRBJ2-4; D perhaps matches TRBD1 (5 bases). CDR1 and CDR2 from the germline V gene are MNHEY and SMNVEV (reference sequence). The length of the CDR3 is 14 residues. V dropped 2 bases and J dropped 5 bases, with 10 bases sitting between them. The CDR3 here is CASSLASTENIQYF. DNA of the CDR3: TGTGCCAGCAGTTTAGCCTCGACAGAAAACATTCAGTACTTC.

The V call is TRBV29-1, the J call TRBJ1-1, with a weak D call TRBD1 (5 bases). The germline V gene encodes CDR1 SQVTM and CDR2 ANQGSEA. This CDR3 is 13 amino acids long. The V and J ends lost 6 bases and 7 bases respectively, with 18 bases between them. CDR3 bases: TGCAGCGTCCCAGACAGTAAGGGCCTTGAAGCTTTCTTT. Its translation: CSVPDSKGLEAFF.

This rearrangement joins TRBV5-1 to TRBJ2-7; D not certain. Germline V lookup: CDR1 SGHRS, CDR2 YFSETQ. The CDR3 loop spans 14 amino acids. V was trimmed by 5 bases and J by 0 bases, leaving 12 bases between them. The CDR3, as DNA: TGCGCCAGCAGACCGATGGAGAGCTCCTACGAGCAGTACTTC. It yields the protein CASRPMESSYEQYF.

This clone has only one observation. The chain recombines TRBV6-5 with TRBJ1-1; D might be TRBD1 (5 bases). The ends were cut back, 6 bases at V and 4 bases at J, with 12 bases in the middle. There are 13 residues in the CDR3. CDR1 is MNHEY and CDR2 is SVGAGI in the germline V gene. CDR3 nucleotides: TGTGCCAGCAGAGTCCTGGGGGGCACTGAAGCTTTCTTT. Translation: CASRVLGGTEAFF.

This clone has ten or more counts. The J gene is TRBJ1-5, the V gene TRBV5-8, with TRBD1 identical over 12 bases. V was clipped by 4 bases and J by 6 bases; unmatched bases: 5. This CDR3 contains 15 residues. CDR1 SGHTS and CDR2 YDEGEE come from the germline V gene. DNA of the CDR3: TGTGCCAGCAGCCCGGGACAGGGGGCACTTCAGCCCCAGCATTTT. Its translation: CASSPGQGALQPQHF.

The chain has TRBV2 and TRBJ1-2; 8 bases match TRBD1. With 5 bases clipped from V and 0 bases from J, the junction kept 2 bases outside the gene matches. The CDR3 has 14 residues. CDR1 is SNHLY and CDR2 is FYNNEI in the germline V gene. For the CDR3, the DNA is TGTGCCAGCAGTAGGGACAGGACTAACTATGGCTACACCTTC. As protein: CASSRDRTNYGYTF. Together with reference TRBV2 and TRBJ1-2, the CDR3 gives the full variable domain: EPEVTQTPSHQVTQMGQEVILRCVPISNHLYFYWYRQILGQKVEFLVSFYNNEISEKSEIFDDQFSVERPDGSNFTLKIRSTKLEDSAMYFCASSRDRTNYGYTFGSGTRLTVV.

This clone appeared once. The chain employs TRBV29-1 and TRBJ2-7; 11 nucleotides agree with TRBD1. Losses at the gene ends were 4 bases for V and 5 bases for J; bases not matched to a gene: 7. The CDR3 is 14 residues long. The germline gives CDR1 SQVTM, CDR2 ANQGSEA. The CDR3 bases are TGCAGCGTTGTCGGGCGGACAGGGGGCCACGAGCAGTACTTC. It encodes CSVVGRTGGHEQYF.

V and J are TRBV24-1 and TRBJ1-1; the D gene is possibly TRBD1 (5 bases). Germline CDR1 is KGHDR and CDR2 is SFDVKD. CDR3 size: 16 residues. V lost 7 bases and J lost 1, with 18 bases in between. CDR3 loop: CATSTGRGTGNTEAFF. CDR3 nucleotides: TGTGCCACCAGCACGGGACGGGGGACTGGGAACACTGAAGCTTTCTTT.

This clone showed up just a few times. The V gene is TRBV4-2, the J gene TRBJ2-1; the match to TRBD2 covers 10 bases. Per germline, CDR1 LGHNA and CDR2 YNFKEQ. The CDR3 totals 15 residues. V gave up 4 bases and J gave up 3 bases; unmatched junction bases: 3. The CDR3 coding sequence is TGTGCCAGCAGCCCTAGCGGGGGTAACTACAATGAGCAGTTCTTC. Encoded protein: CASSPSGGNYNEQFF.

The gene calls are TRBV12-3 or TRBV12-4 and TRBJ1-6; D may be TRBD1 (5 bases). V lost 0 bases and J 8 bases, leaving 5 bases between the germline ends. This CDR3 has 13 amino acids. CDR3 protein: CASSLAQDSPLHF. The DNA of the CDR3 is TGTGCCAGCAGTTTAGCACAGGATTCACCCCTCCACTTT.

This clone was seen more than once but under ten times. J is TRBJ1-2 and V is TRBV5-1; D possibly corresponds to TRBD1 (6 bases). The germline CDR1 and CDR2 sequences are SGHRS and YFSETQ. There are 14 residues in the CDR3. The V and J ends lost 0 bases and 5 bases respectively, with 11 bases between them. DNA of the CDR3: TGCGCCAGCAGCTTGGAGCAGGGGCGGTATGGCTACACCTTC. This codes for CASSLEQGRYGYTF.

The gene calls are TRBV6-1 and TRBJ2-7; a weak D match, TRBD2 (7 bases). This CDR3 region has 14 residues. V dropped 1 base and J dropped 6 bases, with 13 bases sitting between them. Germline V gene data show CDR1 as MNHNS and CDR2 as SASEGT. CDR3: CASSEVGGASEQYF. Written as DNA, the CDR3 is TGTGCCAGCAGTGAAGTAGGGGGGGCCAGCGAGCAGTACTTC.

The genes are TRBV6-6 and TRBJ2-2, with TRBD1 matching 7 bases. CDR3 size: 17 residues. Trimming took 5 bases from V and 4 from J; bases not matched to a gene: 13. Germline lookup yields CDR1 MNHNY and CDR2 SVGAGI (reference sequence). The CDR3 sequence is CASSLDRERWSTGELFF. The CDR3 DNA sequence: TGTGCCAGCAGTCTTGACAGGGAGAGATGGAGCACCGGGGAGCTGTTTTTT.

The chain joins TRBV4-2 to TRBJ2-7; D is possibly TRBD1 (6 bases). Trimming pared 0 bases from V and 4 bases from J, leaving 10 bases between. CDR1 and CDR2 (germline): LGHNA, YNFKEQ. This CDR3 comprises 14 residues. The CDR3 bases are TGTGCCAGCAGCCAAGATGGGCAGGGGTACGAGCAGTACTTC. Protein sequence: CASSQDGQGYEQYF.